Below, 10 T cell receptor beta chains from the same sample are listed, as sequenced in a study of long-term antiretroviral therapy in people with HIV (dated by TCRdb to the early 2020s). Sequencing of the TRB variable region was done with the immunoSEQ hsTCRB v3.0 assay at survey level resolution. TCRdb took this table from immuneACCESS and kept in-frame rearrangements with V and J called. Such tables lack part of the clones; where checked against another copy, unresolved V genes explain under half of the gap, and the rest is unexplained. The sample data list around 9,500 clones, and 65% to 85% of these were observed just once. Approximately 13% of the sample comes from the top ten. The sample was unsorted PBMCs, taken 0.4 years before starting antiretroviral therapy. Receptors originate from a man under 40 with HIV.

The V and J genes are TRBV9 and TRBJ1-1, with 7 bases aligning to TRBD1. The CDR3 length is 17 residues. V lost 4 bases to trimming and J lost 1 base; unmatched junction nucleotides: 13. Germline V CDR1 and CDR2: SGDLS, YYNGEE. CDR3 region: CASSHHDRAGGNTEAFF. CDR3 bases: TGTGCCAGCAGCCACCACGACAGGGCCGGAGGGAACACTGAAGCTTTCTTT.

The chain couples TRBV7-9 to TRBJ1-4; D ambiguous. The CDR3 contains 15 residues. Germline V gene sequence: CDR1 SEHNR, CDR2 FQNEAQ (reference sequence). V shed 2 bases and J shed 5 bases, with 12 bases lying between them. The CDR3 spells CASSLFLGENEKLFF. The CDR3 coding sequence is TGTGCCAGCAGCTTATTCCTCGGAGAGAATGAAAAACTGTTTTTT.

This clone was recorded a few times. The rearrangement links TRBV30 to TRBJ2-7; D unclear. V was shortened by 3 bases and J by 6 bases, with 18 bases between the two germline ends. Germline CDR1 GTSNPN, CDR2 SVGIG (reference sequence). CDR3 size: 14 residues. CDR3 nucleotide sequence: TGTGCCTGGAGCCAGGACGGCCCCGGTGGCGAGCAGTACTTC. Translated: CAWSQDGPGGEQYF.

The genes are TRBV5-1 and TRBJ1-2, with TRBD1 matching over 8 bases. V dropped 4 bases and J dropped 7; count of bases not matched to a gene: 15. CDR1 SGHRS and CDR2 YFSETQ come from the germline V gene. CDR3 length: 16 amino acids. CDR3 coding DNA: TGCGCCAGCAGCCCCGGGACAGGCGGACGAGGAGGTGGCTACACCTTC. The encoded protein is CASSPGTGGRGGGYTF.

The CDR3 protein is CASSPLDPGLEAFF. DNA of the CDR3: TGTGCCAGCAGCCCACTTGATCCGGGACTGGAAGCTTTCTTT. The rearrangement links TRBV6-1 to TRBJ1-1, with TRBD1 as a possible D gene (5 bases). V was cut by 6 bases and J by 8 bases, with 19 bases left in between. The germline V gene encodes CDR1 MNHNS and CDR2 SASEGT. This CDR3 contains 14 residues.

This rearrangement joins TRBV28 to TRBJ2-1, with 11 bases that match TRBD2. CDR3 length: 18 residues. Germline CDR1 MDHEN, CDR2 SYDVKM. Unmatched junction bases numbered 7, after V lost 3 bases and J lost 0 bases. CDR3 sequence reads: CASSFGLAGGRSYNEQFF. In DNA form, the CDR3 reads TGTGCCAGCAGTTTCGGGCTAGCGGGAGGCCGCTCCTACAATGAGCAGTTCTTC.

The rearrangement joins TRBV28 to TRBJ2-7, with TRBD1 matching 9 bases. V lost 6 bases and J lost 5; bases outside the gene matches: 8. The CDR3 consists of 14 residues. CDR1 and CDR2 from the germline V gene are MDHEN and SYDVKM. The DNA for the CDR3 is TGTGCCAGCAGCTATGGACAGGGGATGGACGAGCAGTACTTC. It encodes CASSYGQGMDEQYF.

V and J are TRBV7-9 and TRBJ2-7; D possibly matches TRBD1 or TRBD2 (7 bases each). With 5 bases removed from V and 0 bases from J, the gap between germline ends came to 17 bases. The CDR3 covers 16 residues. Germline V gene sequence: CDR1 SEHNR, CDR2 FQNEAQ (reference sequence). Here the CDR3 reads CASSPPDREGSYEQYF. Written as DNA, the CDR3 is TGTGCCAGCAGCCCACCTGACAGGGAGGGCTCCTACGAGCAGTACTTC.

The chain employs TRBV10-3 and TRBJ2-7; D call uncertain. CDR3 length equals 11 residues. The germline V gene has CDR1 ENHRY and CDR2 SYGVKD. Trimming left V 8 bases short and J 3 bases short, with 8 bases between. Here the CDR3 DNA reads TGTGCCATCTCCCCTCTCTACGAGCAGTACTTC. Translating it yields CAISPLYEQYF.

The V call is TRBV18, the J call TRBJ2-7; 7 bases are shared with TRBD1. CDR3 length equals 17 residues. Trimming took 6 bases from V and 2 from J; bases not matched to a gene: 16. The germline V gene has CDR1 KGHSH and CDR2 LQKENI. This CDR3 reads CASSVTGSTGITYEQYF. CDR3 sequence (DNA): TGTGCCAGCTCGGTGACCGGCTCGACAGGGATCACCTACGAGCAGTACTTC.